This T cell receptor beta chain was identified during a study of cytomegalovirus exposure and HLA in healthy donors. Primers included in the PCR were 60 Vbeta and 13 Jbeta primers. This table comes from immunoSEQ multiplex PCR, and its TCRdb copy is limited to in-frame clones, with some not included. The table shows tens of thousands of clones, with around half occurring only once. This clone was counted between two and nine times. Its antigen is as yet unknown. This CDR3 contains 13 residues. Looked up from germline, CDR1 is LNHDA and CDR2 is SQIVND (reference sequence). Unmatched junction bases numbered 2, after V lost 7 bases and J lost 1 base. Study-wide points: According to an earlier analysis, most TCR beta V segments yielded productive rearrangements about 90% or about 30% of the time. Researchers reported in a later analysis that a missense DCLRE1C variant was tied to TCR beta V- and J-gene trimming.

Sampled while nominally healthy, donors likely had unrecorded immune exposures. Sequencing was done on a sample of PBMCs. The clonotype was recovered from a woman aged 40 to 50 in good health and CMV-seropositive. The gene calls are TRBV19 and TRBJ2-7; 9 bases agree with TRBD2. The CDR3 loop reads CASMGLASYEQYF. The DNA for the CDR3 is TGTGCCAGTATGGGACTAGCTTCCTACGAGCAGTACTTC.